These 17 T cell receptor beta chains originate from one sample sequenced in a study of blood T cell repertoires in COVID-19. The data were produced by immunoSEQ multiplex PCR, yet TCRdb's version contains in-frame clones alone and is incomplete. The table lists 65,000 to 95,000 clones, about 79% of them singletons, with around 15% in the top ten. Sequenced: peripheral blood. These receptors originate from a human donor in a cohort sampled during active COVID-19.

The chain employs TRBV6-6 and TRBJ1-6, with D tentatively TRBD1 (5 bases). CDR1 and CDR2 (germline): MNHNY, SVGAGI (reference sequence). The CDR3 runs 19 residues. Deletions cut 5 bases from V and 2 bases from J, with 22 bases between. The CDR3 here is CASSPTLKRGPTYNSPLHF. The CDR3, as DNA: TGTGCCAGCAGTCCGACTCTGAAAAGGGGTCCGACCTATAATTCACCCCTCCACTTT.

This clone has just one count. The V call is TRBV7-9, the J call TRBJ1-2, with 9 bases that match TRBD1. V lost 5 bases and J lost 4; bases outside the gene matches: 5. In germline, CDR1 is SEHNR, CDR2 FQNEAQ (reference sequence). This CDR3 is built from 14 residues. CDR3 residues: CASSQTGGPYGYTF. DNA of the CDR3: TGTGCCAGCAGCCAGACAGGGGGACCCTATGGCTACACCTTC.

This sequence joins TRBV5-6 and TRBJ1-2; D perhaps matches TRBD1 (5 bases). CDR3 length: 15 amino acids. Germline values: CDR1 SGHDT, CDR2 YYEEEE. The V and J ends lost 0 bases and 2 bases respectively, with 11 bases between them. CDR3 region: CASSLVGARNYGYTF. CDR3 coding DNA: TGTGCCAGCAGCTTGGTAGGGGCGAGGAACTATGGCTACACCTTC.

V and J are TRBV6-6 and TRBJ2-7, with 7 bases fitting TRBD1. In germline, CDR1 is MNHNY, CDR2 SVGAGI (reference sequence). Unmatched junction bases numbered 12, after V lost 7 bases and J lost 0 bases. This CDR3 contains 16 residues. CDR3 sequence (DNA): TGTGCCAGCACCGAACGACAGGGAACCTACTCCTACGAGCAGTACTTC. Protein sequence: CASTERQGTYSYEQYF.

The chain recombines TRBV5-1 with TRBJ1-4, with D perhaps matching TRBD1 (5 bases). The germline V gene has CDR1 SGHRS and CDR2 YFSETQ. The length of the CDR3 is 14 residues. Trimming took 0 bases from V and 8 from J, leaving 11 bases between them. The CDR3 DNA follows: TGCGCCAGCAGCTTGGACAGGCCGAGGGAAAAACTGTTTTTT. This codes for CASSLDRPREKLFF.

The gene calls are TRBV6-1 and TRBJ2-6, with 9 bases aligning to TRBD1. Per the germline V gene, CDR1 is MNHNS and CDR2 is SASEGT. The ends lost 4 bases at V and 0 bases at J; junction bases unmatched: 7. The CDR3 extends over 18 amino acids. The CDR3 reads CASSGRDRDYSGANVLTF. DNA for the CDR3: TGTGCCAGCAGTGGCCGGGACAGGGATTACTCTGGGGCCAACGTCCTGACTTTC.

The chain has TRBV10-3 and TRBJ2-7; TRBD1 might be the D (6 bases). There are 14 residues in the CDR3. V was pared by 3 bases and J by 2 bases, with 11 bases between. Germline CDR1 and CDR2: ENHRY and SYGVKD. CDR3 region: CAISDSDRTYEQYF. The CDR3 DNA follows: TGTGCCATCAGTGACTCGGACAGAACCTACGAGCAGTACTTC.

The genes are TRBV9 and TRBJ2-5; 8 bases are a match to TRBD2. The germline CDR1 and CDR2 sequences are SGDLS and YYNGEE. CDR3 length: 16 amino acids. The V segment lost 0 bases and the J segment 2 bases; nucleotides outside the gene matches: 6. DNA of the CDR3: TGTGCCAGCAGCGTAGGGAACGGCGGGGGGCAAGAGACCCAGTACTTC. Translating gives CASSVGNGGGQETQYF.

The chain couples TRBV6-5 to TRBJ1-4; D perhaps matches TRBD1 (5 bases). Germline CDR1 MNHEY, CDR2 SVGAGI. The CDR3 sequence is 15 residues long. V lost 0 bases to trimming and J lost 7 bases, with 12 bases between them. The CDR3 DNA follows: TGTGCCAGCAGTTACTCGGGGGGGGTAGGTGAAAAACTGTTTTTT. Its translation: CASSYSGGVGEKLFF.

Only a few counts were recorded for this clone. The V gene is TRBV6-5, the J gene TRBJ1-1, with D uncertain. Germline V gene sequence: CDR1 MNHEY, CDR2 SVGAGI. Between the trimmed V and J ends, which lost 7 bases and 2 bases, there was a span of 11 bases. This CDR3 is built from 13 residues. The DNA for the CDR3 is TGTGCCAGCACGATCCATAGAAACACTGAAGCTTTCTTT. Residues: CASTIHRNTEAFF.

The V gene is TRBV15, the J gene TRBJ2-7, with a tentative D call TRBD1 (5 bases). The germline V gene encodes CDR1 LNHNV and CDR2 YYDKDF (reference sequence). The CDR3 is 13 amino acids. Trimming left V 3 bases short and J 2 bases short, with 8 bases between. The CDR3 DNA reads TGTGCCACCAGCAGGGACATTCCCTACGAGCAGTACTTC. Encoded protein: CATSRDIPYEQYF. Together with reference TRBV15 and TRBJ2-7, the CDR3 gives the full variable domain: DAMVIQNPRYQVTQFGKPVTLSCSQTLNHNVMYWYQQKSSQAPKLLFHYYDKDFNNEADTPDNFQSRRPNTSFCFLDIRSPGLGDTAMYLCATSRDIPYEQYFGPGTRLTVT.

This chain connects TRBV15 to TRBJ2-3; D may be TRBD2 (6 bases). The V gene lost 5 bases and the J gene lost 4 bases, with 19 bases spanning the gap. The CDR3 totals 16 residues. CDR1 is LNHNV and CDR2 is YYDKDF in the germline V gene (reference sequence). This CDR3 is CATSRGGTPRSDTQYF. In DNA form, the CDR3 reads TGTGCCACCAGCCGTGGGGGGACCCCCCGCTCAGATACGCAGTATTTT.

The chain is built from TRBV25-1 and TRBJ2-2, with 7 bases that match TRBD2. Per the germline V gene, CDR1 is MGHDK and CDR2 is SYGVNS. The trim removed 1 base at V and 1 base at J, leaving 6 bases unmatched. The CDR3 has 17 amino acids. In DNA form, the CDR3 reads TGTGCCAGCAGTGAATTTGGGCTAGCGGAGAACACCGGGGAGCTGTTTTTT. It is translated as CASSEFGLAENTGELFF.

The chain is built from TRBV7-2 and TRBJ1-2; TRBD1 agrees at 9 bases. The CDR3 loop spans 15 amino acids. J was trimmed by 3 bases and V by 5 bases; bases with no gene match: 7. The V gene's germline CDR1 is SGHTA and CDR2 FQGNSA. The DNA for the CDR3 is TGTGCCAGCAGCCCTCCTCGGACAGGGGACTATGGCTACACCTTC. It is translated as CASSPPRTGDYGYTF. The full variable domain, with the rest looked up from reference TRBV7-2 and TRBJ1-2, is GAGVSQSPSNKVTEKGKDVELRCDPISGHTALYWYRQSLGQGLEFLIYFQGNSAPDKSGLPSDRFSAERTGGSVSTLTIQRTQQEDSAVYLCASSPPRTGDYGYTFGSGTRLTVV.

J is TRBJ1-1 and V is TRBV11-3; D is unresolved. Trimming cost V 0 bases and J 1 base, with 6 bases left between them. CDR1 and CDR2 from the germline V gene are SGHNT and YENEEA. The CDR3 covers 14 residues. Written as DNA, the CDR3 is TGTGCCAGCAGCTTAGAAACACCGAACACTGAAGCTTTCTTT. Translating gives CASSLETPNTEAFF.

The rearrangement joins TRBV4-3 to TRBJ2-1; D gene ambiguous. The germline V gene has CDR1 LGHNA and CDR2 YSLEER. Between the trimmed V and J ends, which lost 0 bases and 4 bases, there was a span of 7 bases. The CDR3 loop spans 14 amino acids. The CDR3 DNA is TGCGCCAGCAGCCAAGAATCCCCATACAATGAGCAGTTCTTC. Translated, it gives CASSQESPYNEQFF.

This chain links TRBV29-1 with TRBJ2-1, with 8 nucleotides matching TRBD2. Unmatched junction bases numbered 6, after V lost 5 bases and J lost 0 bases. The CDR3 has 15 amino acids. Germline CDR1 and CDR2: SQVTM and ANQGSEA. CDR3 sequence (DNA): TGCAGCGTTCCAGCGGGAGCTAGCTCCTACAATGAGCAGTTCTTC. Translating it yields CSVPAGASSYNEQFF.